The text below deals with one T cell receptor (beta chain). Using immunoSEQ multiplex PCR, the repertoire was profiled, and TCRdb retains in-frame clones only, with some absent. The sample lists some 760,000 clones; 80% to 90% were seen once. The data stem from a study of shared T cell receptors in the human thymus. Trimming took off 2 bases at V and 0 bases at J, with 15 bases between the two ends. CDR3 length: 17 residues. Per the germline V gene, CDR1 is SGHNT and CDR2 is YYREEE (reference sequence). These data also formed part of another study, on human thymus T cells.

Sequencing was carried out using thymocytes. The TCR sequence derives from a girl less than two years old with a congenital heart defect. The chain uses TRBV5-4 and TRBJ1-3; D is ambiguous. CDR3 DNA: TGTGCCAGCAGCTTATCCACGGAGACGAGCTCTGGAAACACCATATATTTT. Protein product: CASSLSTETSSGNTIYF.